This T cell receptor beta chain stems from a study of blood T cell repertoires in COVID-19. Study as a whole: Samples of COVID-19 (acute and convalescent) were obtained from the United States, Italy and Spain. PBMCs, B-cell-depleted T cells, or T cells were the source of the cDNA or gDNA that made up the material.

Authors' analysis steps: Estimates of nucleated cell counts were drawn from the amplification of reference gene primers. Clones were read by immunoSEQ multiplex PCR, and TCRdb kept only the in-frame ones, dropping some. V, J and clone size are those of that table, while D and trimming were read from the DNA. The data contain 250,000 or so clones, around 89% of them singletons. Sequenced material: peripheral blood. The sequence was obtained from a woman in her 40s who had recovered from COVID-19.

The CDR3 coding sequence is TGTGCCATCAGTGAAACCGGGACTAGAGCCTACAATGAGCAGTTCTTC. This gives the protein CAISETGTRAYNEQFF. The chain uses TRBV10-3 and TRBJ2-1, with 8 nucleotides matching TRBD2. Germline CDR1 is ENHRY and CDR2 is SYGVKD. The V gene end was trimmed by 3 bases and the J gene end by 2 bases; junction bases not matched to a gene: 6. The length of the CDR3 is 16 residues.